The source of this T cell receptor beta chain is a study of cytomegalovirus exposure and HLA in healthy donors. In the case of this clone: Its target is unknown.

Only in-frame clones appear in the TCRdb table, and some are missing; sequencing was by immunoSEQ multiplex PCR. Of about 160,000 clones detected, 85% to 90% appear once; the ten largest clones hold around 10%. Study-wide results and limits: Three CMV-associated chains were confirmed in vitro to be specific for CMV antigens. Both high specificity and high sensitivity reportedly marked the classifier's diagnosis of cytomegalovirus status.

The CDR3 totals 13 residues. Trimming took off 6 bases at V and 5 bases at J, with 8 bases between the two ends. The V gene's germline CDR1 is MDHEN and CDR2 SYDVKM. The origin of this receptor is a young woman in good health and CMV-seropositive. The source material was PBMCs. The genes are TRBV28 and TRBJ2-6; D gene unclear. CDR3 amino acids: CASSPVRANVLTF. The CDR3 region has the DNA TGTGCCAGCAGCCCCGTCCGGGCCAACGTCCTGACTTTC.